Below are 23 T cell receptor beta chains sequenced from a single sample in a study of CD8+CD57+ T cells in acquired aplastic anemia. Previously, flow cytometry had revealed CD8+CD57+ cell expansion in the patients chosen for sequencing. Profiling of TCR beta VDJ combinations and CDR3 sequences used genomic DNA as template. A single record per CDR3 protein comes from TCRdb applying MiXCR to the reads. The data show 150,000 or so distinct CDR3 sequences, about 48% seen once. Sample: sorted CD4+, CD8+, or CD8+CD57+ T cells (not recorded which) from PBMCs. The receptors shown here come from a human donor with aplastic anemia.

The table lists this clonotype with many counts. The V and J genes are TRBV2 and TRBJ1-4; a weak D match, TRBD1 (5 bases). Germline V gene lookup returns CDR1 SNHLY and CDR2 FYNNEI. Trimming left V 7 bases short and J 7 bases short, with 16 bases between. The CDR3 totals 14 residues. CDR3 nucleotide sequence: TGTGCCAGCACCCGTGGGACCAGTAGTGAAAAACTGTTTTTT. It specifies CASTRGTSSEKLFF.

This clonotype appeared once. One base away lies a much larger clone, so this may be a sequencing read error. V usage is TRBV29-1 and J usage is TRBJ1-1; D ambiguous. The CDR3 is 14 residues long. V lost 6 bases to trimming and J lost 4 bases, with 18 bases between them. Germline CDR1 is SQVTM and CDR2 is ANQGSEA. CDR3 in amino acids: CSVLSADMATEAFF. For the CDR3, the DNA is TGCAGCGTCCTCTCAGCGGATATGGCCACTGAAGCTTTCTTT.

The V call is TRBV7-9, the J call TRBJ1-5, with 10 positions matching TRBD1. The CDR3 is made up of 15 amino acids. In germline, CDR1 is SEHNR, CDR2 FQNEAQ (reference sequence). J was trimmed by 3 bases and V by 5 bases; bases with no gene match: 4. CDR3 nucleotides: TGTGCCAGCAGCCGGGACAGGGGAATCAATCAGCCCCAGCATTTT. Protein sequence: CASSRDRGINQPQHF.

Remarks on this clonotype: A clone one base away is much larger, so this may be a read error. The J gene is TRBJ2-5, the V gene TRBV7-9; no clear D. Judging by the DNA end, TRBJ2-7 fits better; the J call may be wrong. Germline lookup yields CDR1 SEHNR and CDR2 FQNEAQ (reference sequence). The CDR3 consists of 13 residues. CDR3 amino acids: CASRLNTRSEQYF. The CDR3 coding sequence is TGTGCCAGCAGATTAAACACCAGGTCCGAGCAGTACTTC.

This clonotype was counted once. The rearrangement links TRBV4-1 to TRBJ1-2; 11 bases map to TRBD1. From germline, CDR1 is MGHRA and CDR2 YSYEKL. After removal of 3 bases from V and 3 bases from J, the junction contained 3 bases not matched to a gene. The CDR3 has 15 amino acids. CDR3 residues: CASSQDRGPDYGYTF. DNA of the CDR3: TGCGCCAGCAGCCAGGACAGGGGGCCAGACTATGGCTACACCTTC.

This clonotype was seen at least ten times. This rearrangement joins TRBV9 to TRBJ2-2, with D perhaps TRBD1 (8 bases). The CDR3 runs 17 residues. The V and J ends lost 4 bases and 4 bases respectively, with 20 bases between them. CDR1 and CDR2 (germline): SGDLS, YYNGEE. CDR3 sequence reads: CASSNIGQGGGTGELFF. The CDR3 coding sequence is TGTGCCAGCAGCAACATCGGACAGGGCGGGGGCACCGGGGAGCTGTTTTTT.

This clonotype appeared a few times. The chain has TRBV4-1 and TRBJ1-5; TRBD1 might be the D (5 bases). Germline assignment: CDR1 MGHRA and CDR2 YSYEKL. V lost 1 base and J lost 1, with 8 bases in between. The CDR3 contains 15 residues. The CDR3 nucleotides read TGCGCCAGCAGCCAAGTGGGGGGAAGCAATCAGCCCCAGCATTTT. Translated: CASSQVGGSNQPQHF.

The chain couples TRBV6-4 to TRBJ2-7, with D perhaps TRBD1 (5 bases). Between the trimmed V and J ends, which lost 6 bases and 9 bases, there was a span of 18 bases. From germline, CDR1 is MRHNA and CDR2 SNTAGT. CDR3 length: 13 residues. The CDR3 DNA is TGTGCCAGCAGCATCGACAGTCCCCTGGGGCAGTACTTC. This gives the protein CASSIDSPLGQYF.

V is TRBV2 and J is TRBJ1-5, with 7 bases lining up with TRBD1. The CDR3 length is 15 residues. Trimming at V came to 5 bases and at J to 7 bases, leaving 11 bases not matched to a gene. In germline, CDR1 is SNHLY, CDR2 FYNNEI. The CDR3 bases are TGTGCCAGCAGTAGACAGGGTTTGTCTAAACAGCCCCAGCATTTT. Its translation is CASSRQGLSKQPQHF.

This clonotype was counted a few times. The genes are TRBV10-2 and TRBJ2-1; 12 bases are a match to TRBD2. Trimming cost V 0 bases and J 9 bases; bases outside gene matches: 6. This CDR3 has 16 amino acids. CDR1 is WSHSY, CDR2 SAAADI, per germline. CDR3 bases: TGCGCCAGCAGTGAGTCGACTAGCGGGGGTGGCGGTGAGCAGTTCTTC. It encodes CASSESTSGGGGEQFF.

This clonotype is a singleton in its sample. The CDR3 sequence: CASVTGAGNNSPLHF. In DNA, the CDR3 is TGTGCTAGTGTCACTGGGGCAGGGAATAATTCACCCCTCCACTTT. The V call is TRBV25-1, the J call TRBJ1-6; a weak D match, TRBD1 (5 bases). The CDR3 runs to 15 residues. Germline V gives CDR1 MGHDK, CDR2 SYGVNS.

In regard to this clonotype: This may be a read error: a much more frequent sequence differs by one nucleotide. This chain joins TRBV13 and TRBJ1-1, with 9 bases that match TRBD1. CDR3 size: 15 residues. In germline, CDR1 is PRHDT, CDR2 FYEKMQ (reference sequence). The CDR3 protein is CASSLTGGMNTEAVF. CDR3 coding DNA: TGTGCCAGCAGCCTGACAGGGGGTATGAACACTGAAGCTGTCTTT.

This clonotype has at least ten counts. This sequence joins TRBV14 and TRBJ2-1; no reliable D call. V was pared by 3 bases and J by 0 bases, with 9 bases between. Germline loops: CDR1 SGHDN, CDR2 FVKESK. The CDR3 length is 15 residues. The CDR3 sequence is CASSQGQVSYNEQFF. The CDR3 DNA sequence: TGTGCCAGCAGCCAGGGTCAAGTCTCCTACAATGAGCAGTTCTTC.

This clonotype appeared many times. The chain employs TRBV9 and TRBJ1-4, with a weak D call TRBD1 (6 bases). Germline values: CDR1 SGDLS, CDR2 YYNGEE. This CDR3 is built from 14 residues. The germline V and J ends were trimmed by 3 bases and 7 bases, with 13 bases remaining between them. DNA of the CDR3: TGTGCCAGCAGCGCGACAGGTCCAGGTGAAAAACTGTTTTTT. Translation gives CASSATGPGEKLFF.

This clonotype was counted at least ten times. The gene calls are TRBV20-1 and TRBJ2-4; D is unresolved. The CDR3 contains 15 residues. Trimming took 0 bases from V and 0 from J, leaving 9 bases between them. Per the germline V gene, CDR1 is DFQATT and CDR2 is SNEGSKA (reference sequence). CDR3 in amino acids: CSAREEGLAKNIQYF. Written as DNA, the CDR3 is TGCAGTGCTAGAGAGGAAGGGCTAGCCAAAAACATTCAGTACTTC.

This sequence joins TRBV9 and TRBJ2-2; the D gene is possibly TRBD1 (5 bases). This CDR3 region has 15 residues. CDR1 is SGDLS, CDR2 YYNGEE, per germline. V lost 0 bases to trimming and J lost 4 bases, with 10 bases between them. CDR3 nucleotides: TGTGCCAGCAGCGTAGAAGGGGTTGGCACCGGGGAGCTGTTTTTT. Protein sequence: CASSVEGVGTGELFF.

This clonotype was counted between two and nine times. V gene TRBV11-1 combines with J gene TRBJ1-2; 10 bases match TRBD1. Germline V gene data show CDR1 as SGHAT and CDR2 as FQDESV (reference sequence). The junction had 5 bases not matched to a gene; V was cut back by 1 base and J by 0 bases. CDR3 length: 17 amino acids. CDR3 sequence: CASSLGPGQGTNYGYTF. For the CDR3, the DNA is TGTGCCAGCAGCTTAGGCCCGGGACAGGGGACTAACTATGGCTACACCTTC.

The chain combines TRBV20-1 with TRBJ2-7; D ambiguous. V gave up 2 bases and J gave up 9 bases, with 11 bases separating them. The germline CDR1 and CDR2 sequences are DFQATT and SNEGSKA (reference sequence). This CDR3 has 11 residues. The CDR3 sequence: CSARIPAGQYF. The CDR3 DNA reads TGCAGTGCTAGAATCCCGGCTGGGCAGTACTTC.

This clonotype showed up just a few times. V and J are TRBV12-5 and TRBJ1-4, with D perhaps matching TRBD1 (6 bases). The V and J ends lost 0 bases and 3 bases respectively, with 17 bases between them. Germline CDR1 and CDR2: LGHNT and FRNRAP. The CDR3 has 18 amino acids. The CDR3: CASGLVQGRVLANEKLFF. Here the CDR3 DNA reads TGTGCTAGTGGTTTGGTACAGGGTCGTGTACTAGCTAATGAAAAACTGTTTTTT.

This clonotype was observed a handful of times. This chain joins TRBV27 and TRBJ1-1; D is unresolved. Per the germline V gene, CDR1 is MNHEY and CDR2 is SMNVEV (reference sequence). This CDR3 comprises 13 residues. Deletions cut 5 bases from V and 4 bases from J, with 11 bases between. The CDR3 protein is CASSLNGVTEAFF. Here the CDR3 DNA reads TGTGCCAGCAGTCTCAACGGGGTCACTGAAGCTTTCTTT.

This clonotype was seen repeatedly, ten times or more. J is TRBJ2-3 and V is TRBV5-1; D is ambiguous. The CDR3 covers 13 residues. The V end was cut by 3 bases, the J end by 4 bases, with 9 bases between. Germline CDR1 reads SGHRS; CDR2 reads YFSETQ. The CDR3 spells CASSYSNPDTQYF. In DNA, the CDR3 is TGCGCCAGCAGCTACAGTAATCCAGATACGCAGTATTTT.

This clonotype has a handful of counts. This rearrangement joins TRBV28 to TRBJ2-7, with D possibly called TRBD1 or TRBD2 (5 bases each). Germline V gives CDR1 MDHEN, CDR2 SYDVKM. The V and J ends lost 6 bases and 1 base respectively, with 16 bases between them. CDR3 length: 15 amino acids. CDR3 sequence: CASSRTGTISYEQYF. In DNA, the CDR3 is TGTGCCAGCAGCCGAACCGGGACGATTTCCTACGAGCAGTACTTC.

The V and J genes are TRBV7-2 and TRBJ1-4, with D hard to call. V lost 4 bases and J 5 bases, leaving 5 bases between the germline ends. Germline CDR1 reads SGHTA; CDR2 reads FQGNSA. There are 12 residues in the CDR3. The DNA for the CDR3 is TGTGCCAGCAGCTCTCGAAATGAAAAACTGTTTTTT. Protein: CASSSRNEKLFF.